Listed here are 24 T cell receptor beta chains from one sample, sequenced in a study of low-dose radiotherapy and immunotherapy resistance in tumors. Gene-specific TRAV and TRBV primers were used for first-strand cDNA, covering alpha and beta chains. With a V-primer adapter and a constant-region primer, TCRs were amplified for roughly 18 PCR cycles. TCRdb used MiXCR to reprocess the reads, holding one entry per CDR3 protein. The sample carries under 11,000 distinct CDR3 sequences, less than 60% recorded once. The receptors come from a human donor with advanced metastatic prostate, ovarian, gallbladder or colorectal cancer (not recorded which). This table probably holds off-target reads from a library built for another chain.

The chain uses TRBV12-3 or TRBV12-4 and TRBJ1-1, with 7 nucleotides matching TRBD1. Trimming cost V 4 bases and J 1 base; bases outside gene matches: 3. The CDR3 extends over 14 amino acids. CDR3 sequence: CASSSRTGNTEAFF. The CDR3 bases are TGTGCCAGCAGTTCCCGGACAGGGAACACTGAAGCTTTCTTT.

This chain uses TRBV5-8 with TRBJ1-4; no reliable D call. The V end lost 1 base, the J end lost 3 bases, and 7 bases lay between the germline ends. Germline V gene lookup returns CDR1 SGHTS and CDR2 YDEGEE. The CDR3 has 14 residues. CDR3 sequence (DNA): TGTGCCAGCAGCTTGCCGGTGGCTAATGAAAAACTGTTTTTT. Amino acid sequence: CASSLPVANEKLFF. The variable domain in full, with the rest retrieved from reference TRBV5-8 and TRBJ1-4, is EAGVTQSPTHLIKTRGQQATLRCSPISGHTSVYWYQQALGLGLQFLLWYDEGEERNRGNFPPRFSGRQFPNYSSELNVNALELEDSALYLCASSLPVANEKLFFGSGTQLSVL.

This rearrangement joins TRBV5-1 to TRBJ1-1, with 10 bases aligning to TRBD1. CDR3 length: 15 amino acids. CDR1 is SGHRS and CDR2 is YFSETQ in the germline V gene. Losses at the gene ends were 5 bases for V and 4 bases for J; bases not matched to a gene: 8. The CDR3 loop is CASREPGQGFTEAFF. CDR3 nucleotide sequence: TGCGCCAGCAGGGAACCGGGACAGGGGTTCACTGAAGCTTTCTTT.

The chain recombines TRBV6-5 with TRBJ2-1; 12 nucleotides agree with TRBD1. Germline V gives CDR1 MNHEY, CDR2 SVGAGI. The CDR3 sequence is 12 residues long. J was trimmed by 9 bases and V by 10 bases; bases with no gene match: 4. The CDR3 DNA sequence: TGTGCCACGGGACAGGGGGCAAGTGAGCAGTTCTTC. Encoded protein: CATGQGASEQFF.

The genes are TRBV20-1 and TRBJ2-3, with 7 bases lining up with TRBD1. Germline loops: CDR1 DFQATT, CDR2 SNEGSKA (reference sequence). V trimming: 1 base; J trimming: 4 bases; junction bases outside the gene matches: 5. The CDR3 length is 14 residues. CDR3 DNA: TGCAGTGCTAGAGGACAGGGAAAAGCAGATACGCAGTATTTT. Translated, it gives CSARGQGKADTQYF.

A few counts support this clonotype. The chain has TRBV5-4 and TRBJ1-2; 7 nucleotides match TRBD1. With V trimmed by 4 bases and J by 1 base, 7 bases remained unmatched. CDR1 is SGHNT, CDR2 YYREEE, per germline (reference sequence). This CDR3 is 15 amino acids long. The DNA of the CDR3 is TGTGCCAGCAGCCCCTCCGGGACAGTTAACTATGGCTACACCTTC. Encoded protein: CASSPSGTVNYGYTF.

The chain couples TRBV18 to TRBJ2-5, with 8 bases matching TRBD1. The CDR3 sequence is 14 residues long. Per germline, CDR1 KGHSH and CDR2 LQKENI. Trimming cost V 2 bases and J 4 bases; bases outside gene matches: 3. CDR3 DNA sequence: TGTGCCAGCTCACCATACAGGGGGGCAGAGACCCAGTACTTC. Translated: CASSPYRGAETQYF.

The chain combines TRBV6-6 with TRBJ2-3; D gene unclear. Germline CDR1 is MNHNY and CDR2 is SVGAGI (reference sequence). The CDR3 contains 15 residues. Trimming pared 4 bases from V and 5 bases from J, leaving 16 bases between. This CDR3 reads CASSSPRPSVDTQYF. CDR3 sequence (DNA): TGTGCCAGCAGTTCCCCCCGGCCTTCCGTAGATACGCAGTATTTT.

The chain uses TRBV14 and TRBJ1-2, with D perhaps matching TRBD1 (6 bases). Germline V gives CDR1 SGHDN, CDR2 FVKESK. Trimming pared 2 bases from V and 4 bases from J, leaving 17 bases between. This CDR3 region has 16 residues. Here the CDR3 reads CASSQKGAGAIYGYTF. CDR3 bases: TGTGCCAGCAGCCAAAAAGGTGCAGGGGCCATCTATGGCTACACCTTC.

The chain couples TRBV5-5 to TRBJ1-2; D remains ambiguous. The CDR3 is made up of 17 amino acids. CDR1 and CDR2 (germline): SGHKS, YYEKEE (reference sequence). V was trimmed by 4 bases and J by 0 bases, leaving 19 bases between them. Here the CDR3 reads CASSTDSRGFANYGYTF. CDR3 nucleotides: TGTGCCAGCAGCACCGATTCACGGGGTTTCGCTAACTATGGCTACACCTTC.

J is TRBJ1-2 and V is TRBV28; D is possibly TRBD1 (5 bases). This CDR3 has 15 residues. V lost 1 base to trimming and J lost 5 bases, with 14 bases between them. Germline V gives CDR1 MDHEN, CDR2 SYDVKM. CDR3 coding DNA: TGTGCCAGCAGTTTATCGTCGGGGAGGGGTTATGGCTACACCTTC. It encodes CASSLSSGRGYGYTF.

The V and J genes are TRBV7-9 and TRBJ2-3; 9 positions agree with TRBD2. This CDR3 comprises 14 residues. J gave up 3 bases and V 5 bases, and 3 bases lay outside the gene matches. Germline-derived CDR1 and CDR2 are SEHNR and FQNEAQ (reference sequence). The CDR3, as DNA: TGTGCCAGCAGCATTAGCGGGGGAACAGATACGCAGTATTTT. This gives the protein CASSISGGTDTQYF. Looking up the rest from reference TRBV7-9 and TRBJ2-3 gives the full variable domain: DTGVSQNPRHKITKRGQNVTFRCDPISEHNRLYWYRQTLGQGPEFLTYFQNEAQLEKSRLLSDRFSAERPKGSFSTLEIQRTEQGDSAMYLCASSISGGTDTQYFGPGTRLTVL.

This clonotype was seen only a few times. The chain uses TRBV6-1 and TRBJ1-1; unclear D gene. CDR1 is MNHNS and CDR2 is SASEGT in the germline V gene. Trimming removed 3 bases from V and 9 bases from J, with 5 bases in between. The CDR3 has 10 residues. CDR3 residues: CASSDWKAFF. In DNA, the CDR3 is TGTGCCAGCAGTGACTGGAAAGCTTTCTTT.

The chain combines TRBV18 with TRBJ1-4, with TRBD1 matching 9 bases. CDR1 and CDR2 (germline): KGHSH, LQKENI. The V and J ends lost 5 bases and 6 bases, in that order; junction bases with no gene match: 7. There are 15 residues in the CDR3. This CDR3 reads CASSTYRGPYEKLFF. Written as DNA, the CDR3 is TGTGCCAGCTCAACCTACAGGGGGCCCTATGAAAAACTGTTTTTT.

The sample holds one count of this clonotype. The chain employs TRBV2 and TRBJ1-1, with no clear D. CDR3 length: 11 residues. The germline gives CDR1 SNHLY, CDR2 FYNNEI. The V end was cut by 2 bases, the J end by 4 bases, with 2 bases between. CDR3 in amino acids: CASSERTEAFF. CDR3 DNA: TGTGCCAGCAGTGAACGCACTGAAGCTTTCTTT.

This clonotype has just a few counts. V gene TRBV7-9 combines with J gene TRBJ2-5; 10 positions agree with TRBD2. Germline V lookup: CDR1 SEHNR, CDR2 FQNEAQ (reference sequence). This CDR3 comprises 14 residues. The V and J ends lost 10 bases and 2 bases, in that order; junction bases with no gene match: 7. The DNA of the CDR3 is TGTGCCACATCTAGCGGGAGAGAACAAGAGACCCAGTACTTC. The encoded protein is CATSSGREQETQYF.

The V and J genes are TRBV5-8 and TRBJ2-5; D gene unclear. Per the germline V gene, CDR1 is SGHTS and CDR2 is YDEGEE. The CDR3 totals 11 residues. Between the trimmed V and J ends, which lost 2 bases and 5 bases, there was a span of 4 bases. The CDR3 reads CASSLLETQYF. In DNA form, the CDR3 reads TGTGCCAGCAGCTTATTGGAGACCCAGTACTTC.

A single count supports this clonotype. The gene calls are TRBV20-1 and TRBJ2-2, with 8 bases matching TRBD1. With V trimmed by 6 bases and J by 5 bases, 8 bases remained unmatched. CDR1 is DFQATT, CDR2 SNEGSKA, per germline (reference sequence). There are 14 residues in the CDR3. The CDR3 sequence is CSATGTGGTGELFF. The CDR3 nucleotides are TGCAGTGCCACCGGGACAGGCGGGACCGGGGAGCTGTTTTTT.

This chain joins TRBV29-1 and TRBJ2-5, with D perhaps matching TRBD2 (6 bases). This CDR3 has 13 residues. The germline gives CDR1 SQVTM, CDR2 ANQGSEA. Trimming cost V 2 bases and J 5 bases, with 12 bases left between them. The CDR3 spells CSVETGVRETQYF. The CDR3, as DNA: TGCAGCGTTGAAACGGGGGTTCGGGAGACCCAGTACTTC.

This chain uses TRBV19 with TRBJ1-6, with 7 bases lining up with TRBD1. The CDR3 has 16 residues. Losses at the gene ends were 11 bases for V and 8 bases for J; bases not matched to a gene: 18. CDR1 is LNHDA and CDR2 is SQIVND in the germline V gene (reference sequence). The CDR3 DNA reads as TGTGCCTCAAGGGGGCCGCCCGGGACAAGGGATTCACCCCTCCACTTT. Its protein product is CASRGPPGTRDSPLHF.

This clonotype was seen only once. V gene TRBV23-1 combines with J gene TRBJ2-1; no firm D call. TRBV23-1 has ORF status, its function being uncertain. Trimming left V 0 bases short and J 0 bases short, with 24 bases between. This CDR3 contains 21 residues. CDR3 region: CASSQSLPLGHSSCSYNEQFF. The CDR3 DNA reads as TGCGCCAGCAGTCAATCTCTCCCCCTAGGCCACTCGAGCTGCTCCTACAATGAGCAGTTCTTC.

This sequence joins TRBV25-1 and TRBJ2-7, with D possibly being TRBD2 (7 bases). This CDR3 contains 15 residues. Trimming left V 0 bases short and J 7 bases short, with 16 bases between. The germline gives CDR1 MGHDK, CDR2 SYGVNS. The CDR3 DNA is TGTGCCAGCAGTGAATACCCTTTGGGGGGGCATGAGCAGTACTTC. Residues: CASSEYPLGGHEQYF.

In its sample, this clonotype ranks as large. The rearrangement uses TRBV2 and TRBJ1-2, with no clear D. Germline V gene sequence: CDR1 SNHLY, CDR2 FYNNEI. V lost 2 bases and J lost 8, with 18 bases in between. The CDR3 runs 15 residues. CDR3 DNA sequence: TGTGCCAGCAGTGAATTAGTGCTACAGTACATGGGCTACACCTTC. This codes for CASSELVLQYMGYTF.

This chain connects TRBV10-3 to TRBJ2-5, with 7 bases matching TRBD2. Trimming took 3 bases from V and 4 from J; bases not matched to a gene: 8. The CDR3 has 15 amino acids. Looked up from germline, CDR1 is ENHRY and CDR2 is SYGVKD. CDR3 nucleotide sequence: TGTGCCATCAGTGACGGCCCCCCGGGGGGAGAGACCCAGTACTTC. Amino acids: CAISDGPPGGETQYF.